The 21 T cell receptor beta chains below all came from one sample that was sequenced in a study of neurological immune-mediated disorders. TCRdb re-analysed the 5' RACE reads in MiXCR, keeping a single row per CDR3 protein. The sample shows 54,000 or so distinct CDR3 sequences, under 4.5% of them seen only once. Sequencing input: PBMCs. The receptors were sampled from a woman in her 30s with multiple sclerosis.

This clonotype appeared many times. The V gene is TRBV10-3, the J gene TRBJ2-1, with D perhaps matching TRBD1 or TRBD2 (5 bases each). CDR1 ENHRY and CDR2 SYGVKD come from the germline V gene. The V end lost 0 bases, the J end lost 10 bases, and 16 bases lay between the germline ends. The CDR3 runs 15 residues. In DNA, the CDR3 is TGTGCCATCAGTGAGTCCGGGACGGGCGTAGGGGAGCAGTTCTTC. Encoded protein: CAISESGTGVGEQFF.

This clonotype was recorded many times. CDR3 bases: TGCAGTGCTAGTGGGACTAGCGCCATTCTCTCTGGGGCCAACGTCCTGACTTTC. Translating it yields CSASGTSAILSGANVLTF. The chain is built from TRBV20-1 and TRBJ2-6; 10 bases line up with TRBD2. After removal of 3 bases from V and 0 bases from J, the junction contained 8 bases not matched to a gene. Germline-derived CDR1 and CDR2 are DFQATT and SNEGSKA (reference sequence). The CDR3 runs to 18 residues.

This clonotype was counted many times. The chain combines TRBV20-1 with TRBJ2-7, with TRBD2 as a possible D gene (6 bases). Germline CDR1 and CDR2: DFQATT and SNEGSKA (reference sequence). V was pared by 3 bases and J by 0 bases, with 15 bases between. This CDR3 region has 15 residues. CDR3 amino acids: CSASRQPGSSYEQYF. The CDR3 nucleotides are TGCAGTGCTAGTCGACAGCCCGGGAGCTCCTACGAGCAGTACTTC.

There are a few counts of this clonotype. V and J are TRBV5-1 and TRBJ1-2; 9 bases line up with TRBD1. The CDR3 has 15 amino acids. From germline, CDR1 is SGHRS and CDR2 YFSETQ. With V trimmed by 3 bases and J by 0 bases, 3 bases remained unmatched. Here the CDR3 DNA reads TGCGCCAGCAGCTGGACAGGGGAAGCTAACTATGGCTACACCTTC. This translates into CASSWTGEANYGYTF.

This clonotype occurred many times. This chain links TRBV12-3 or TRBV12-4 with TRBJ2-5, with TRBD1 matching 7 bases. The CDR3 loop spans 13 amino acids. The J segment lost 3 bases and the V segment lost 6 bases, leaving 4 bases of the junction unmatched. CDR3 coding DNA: TGTGCCAGCAGCACAGGGGTTAAAGAGACCCAGTACTTC. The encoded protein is CASSTGVKETQYF.

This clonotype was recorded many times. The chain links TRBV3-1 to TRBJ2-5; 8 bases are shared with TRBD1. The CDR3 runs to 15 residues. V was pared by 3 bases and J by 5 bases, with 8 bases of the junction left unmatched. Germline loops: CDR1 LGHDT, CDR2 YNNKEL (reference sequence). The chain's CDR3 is CASSHTAGGGETQYF. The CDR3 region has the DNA TGTGCCAGCAGCCATACCGCAGGGGGCGGCGAGACCCAGTACTTC.

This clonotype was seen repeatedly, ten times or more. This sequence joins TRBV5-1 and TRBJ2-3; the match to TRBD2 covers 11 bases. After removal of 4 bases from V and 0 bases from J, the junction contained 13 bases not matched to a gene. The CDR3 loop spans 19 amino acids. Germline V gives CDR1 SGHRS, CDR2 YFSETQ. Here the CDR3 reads CASSPRTSGHQTSTDTQYF. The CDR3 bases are TGCGCCAGCAGCCCAAGGACTAGCGGGCATCAGACTAGCACAGATACGCAGTATTTT.

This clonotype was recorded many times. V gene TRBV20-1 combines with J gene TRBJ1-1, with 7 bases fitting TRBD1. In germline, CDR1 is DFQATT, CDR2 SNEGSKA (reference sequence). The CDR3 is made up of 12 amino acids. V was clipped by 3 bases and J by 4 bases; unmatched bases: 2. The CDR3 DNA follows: TGCAGTGCTAGTCCAGGGGGCACTGAAGCTTTCTTT. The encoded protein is CSASPGGTEAFF.

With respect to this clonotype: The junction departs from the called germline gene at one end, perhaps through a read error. The CDR3 bases are TGTGCCAGCAGCTTGGGGAGACACAATCAGCCCCAGAATTTT. Its translation is CASSLGRHNQPQNF. The chain uses TRBV5-6 and TRBJ1-5; D is uncertain. The CDR3 loop spans 14 amino acids. Germline loops: CDR1 SGHDT, CDR2 YYEEEE.

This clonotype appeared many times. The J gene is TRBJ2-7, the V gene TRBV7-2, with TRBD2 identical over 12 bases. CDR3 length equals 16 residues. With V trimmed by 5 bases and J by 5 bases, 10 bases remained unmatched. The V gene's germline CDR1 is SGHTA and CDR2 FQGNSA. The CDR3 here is CASSAPRLAGVNEQYF. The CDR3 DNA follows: TGTGCCAGCAGCGCCCCCCGACTAGCGGGAGTAAACGAGCAGTACTTC.

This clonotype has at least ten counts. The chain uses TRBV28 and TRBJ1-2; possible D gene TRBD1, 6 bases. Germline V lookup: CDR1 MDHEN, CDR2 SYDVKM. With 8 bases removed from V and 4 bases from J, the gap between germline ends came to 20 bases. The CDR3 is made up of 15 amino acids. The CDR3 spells CASAYSQGVAYGYTF. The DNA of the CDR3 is TGTGCCAGCGCCTACTCACAGGGTGTTGCCTATGGCTACACCTTC.

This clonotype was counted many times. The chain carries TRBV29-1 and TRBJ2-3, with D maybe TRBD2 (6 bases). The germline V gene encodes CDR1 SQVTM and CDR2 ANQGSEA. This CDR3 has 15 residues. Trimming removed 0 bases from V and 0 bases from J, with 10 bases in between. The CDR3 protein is CSVEEGTSSTDTQYF. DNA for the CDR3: TGCAGCGTTGAAGAGGGGACTTCCAGCACAGATACGCAGTATTTT.

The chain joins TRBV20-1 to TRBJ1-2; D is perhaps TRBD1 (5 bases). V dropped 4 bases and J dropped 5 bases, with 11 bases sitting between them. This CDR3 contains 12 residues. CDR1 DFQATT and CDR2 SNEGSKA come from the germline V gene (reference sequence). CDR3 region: CSATYRQYGYTF. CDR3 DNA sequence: TGCAGTGCTACTTACAGACAGTATGGCTACACCTTC.

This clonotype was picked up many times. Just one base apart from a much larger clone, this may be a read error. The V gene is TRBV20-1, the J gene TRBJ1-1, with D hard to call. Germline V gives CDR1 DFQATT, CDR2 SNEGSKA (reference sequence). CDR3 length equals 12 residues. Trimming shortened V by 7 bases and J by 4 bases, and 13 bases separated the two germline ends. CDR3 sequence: CSVVTGSTEAFF. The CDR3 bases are TGCAGTGTTGTTACGGGAAGCACTGAAGCTTTCTTT.

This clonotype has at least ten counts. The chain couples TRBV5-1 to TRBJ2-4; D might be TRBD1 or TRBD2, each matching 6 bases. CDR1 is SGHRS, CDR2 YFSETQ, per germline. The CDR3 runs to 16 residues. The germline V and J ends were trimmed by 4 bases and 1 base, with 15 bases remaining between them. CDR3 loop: CASSPRGPLAKNIQYF. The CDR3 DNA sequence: TGCGCCAGCAGCCCCCGGGGGCCTCTTGCCAAAAACATTCAGTACTTC.

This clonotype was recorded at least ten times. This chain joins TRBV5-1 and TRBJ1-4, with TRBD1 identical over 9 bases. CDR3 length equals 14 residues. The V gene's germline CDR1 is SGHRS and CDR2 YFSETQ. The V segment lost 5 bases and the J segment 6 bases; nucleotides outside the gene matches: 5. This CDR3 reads CASSRDRVYEKLFF. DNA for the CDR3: TGCGCCAGCAGTCGGGACAGGGTTTATGAAAAACTGTTTTTT.

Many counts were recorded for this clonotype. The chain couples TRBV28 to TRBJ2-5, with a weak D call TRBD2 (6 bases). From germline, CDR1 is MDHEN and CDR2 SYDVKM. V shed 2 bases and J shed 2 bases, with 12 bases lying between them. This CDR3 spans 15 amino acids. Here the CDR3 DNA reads TGTGCCAGCAGTTTAGGAGGGGCGCAACAAGAGACCCAGTACTTC. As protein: CASSLGGAQQETQYF.

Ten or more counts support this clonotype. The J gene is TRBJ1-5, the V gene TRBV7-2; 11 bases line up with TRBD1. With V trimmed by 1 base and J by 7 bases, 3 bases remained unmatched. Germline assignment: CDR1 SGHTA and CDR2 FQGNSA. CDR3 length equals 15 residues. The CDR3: CASSLVGQGGQPQHF. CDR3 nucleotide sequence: TGTGCCAGCAGCTTAGTGGGACAGGGGGGGCAGCCCCAGCATTTT. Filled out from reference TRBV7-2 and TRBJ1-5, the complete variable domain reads GAGVSQSPSNKVTEKGKDVELRCDPISGHTALYWYRQSLGQGLEFLIYFQGNSAPDKSGLPSDRFSAERTGGSVSTLTIQRTQQEDSAVYLCASSLVGQGGQPQHFGDGTRLSIL.

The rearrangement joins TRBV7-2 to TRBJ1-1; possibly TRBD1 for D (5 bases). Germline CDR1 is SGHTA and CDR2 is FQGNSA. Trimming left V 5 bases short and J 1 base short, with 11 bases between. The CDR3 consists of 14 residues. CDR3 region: CASSPWGENTEAFF. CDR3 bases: TGTGCCAGCAGCCCCTGGGGGGAGAACACTGAAGCTTTCTTT.

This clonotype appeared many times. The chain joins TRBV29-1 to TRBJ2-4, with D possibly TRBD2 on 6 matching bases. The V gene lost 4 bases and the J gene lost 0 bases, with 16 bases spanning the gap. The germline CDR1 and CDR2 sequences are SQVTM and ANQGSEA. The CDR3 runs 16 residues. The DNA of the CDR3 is TGCAGCGTTGGCGGGACGGCCGAACTAGCCAAAAACATTCAGTACTTC. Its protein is CSVGGTAELAKNIQYF.

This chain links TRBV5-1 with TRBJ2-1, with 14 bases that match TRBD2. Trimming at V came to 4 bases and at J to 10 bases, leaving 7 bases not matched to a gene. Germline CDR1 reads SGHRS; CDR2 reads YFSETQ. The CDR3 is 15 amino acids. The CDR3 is CASSRTSGGTSEQFF. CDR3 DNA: TGCGCCAGCAGCCGGACTAGCGGGGGGACCAGCGAGCAGTTCTTC.